Here is one T cell receptor beta chain with its context. These data belong to a study of blood T cell repertoires in COVID-19. Study as a whole: The United States, Italy and Spain provided the acute and convalescent COVID-19 samples. PBMCs, B-cell-depleted T cells, or T cells provided the cDNA or gDNA that made up the material.

The CDR3 covers 14 residues. Per germline, CDR1 SNHLY and CDR2 FYNNEI. V was pared by 10 bases and J by 4 bases, with 19 bases between. As handled by the study authors: Amplification of reference gene primers was used by the study to estimate nucleated cell counts. Libraries were prepared by immunoSEQ multiplex PCR; TCRdb keeps only in-frame clonotypes and omits some of them. The V and J calls and clone size come from that table; D and trimming were worked out from the DNA. The data contain roughly 250,000 clones, approximately 80% of them singletons. The V and J genes are TRBV2 and TRBJ1-1, with D maybe TRBD1 (5 bases). Specimen: peripheral blood. The clonotype was recovered from an elderly woman with acute or convalescent COVID-19. The CDR3 region has the DNA TGTGCCACAACCTCAAGACGGGGGGGCACTGAAGCTTTCTTT. Translating gives CATTSRRGGTEAFF.